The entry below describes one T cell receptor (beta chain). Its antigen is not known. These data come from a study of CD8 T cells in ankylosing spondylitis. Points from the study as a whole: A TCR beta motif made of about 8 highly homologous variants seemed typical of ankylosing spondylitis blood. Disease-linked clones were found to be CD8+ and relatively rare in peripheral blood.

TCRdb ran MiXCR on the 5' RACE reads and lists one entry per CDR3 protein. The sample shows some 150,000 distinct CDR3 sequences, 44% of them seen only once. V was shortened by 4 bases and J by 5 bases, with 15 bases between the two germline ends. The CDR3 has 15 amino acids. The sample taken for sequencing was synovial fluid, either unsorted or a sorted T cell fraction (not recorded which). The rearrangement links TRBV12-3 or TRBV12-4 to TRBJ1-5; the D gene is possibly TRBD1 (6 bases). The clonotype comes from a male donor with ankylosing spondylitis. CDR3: CASSSSDSFYQPQHF. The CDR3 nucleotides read TGTGCCAGCAGTTCCTCGGACAGTTTTTATCAGCCCCAGCATTTT.